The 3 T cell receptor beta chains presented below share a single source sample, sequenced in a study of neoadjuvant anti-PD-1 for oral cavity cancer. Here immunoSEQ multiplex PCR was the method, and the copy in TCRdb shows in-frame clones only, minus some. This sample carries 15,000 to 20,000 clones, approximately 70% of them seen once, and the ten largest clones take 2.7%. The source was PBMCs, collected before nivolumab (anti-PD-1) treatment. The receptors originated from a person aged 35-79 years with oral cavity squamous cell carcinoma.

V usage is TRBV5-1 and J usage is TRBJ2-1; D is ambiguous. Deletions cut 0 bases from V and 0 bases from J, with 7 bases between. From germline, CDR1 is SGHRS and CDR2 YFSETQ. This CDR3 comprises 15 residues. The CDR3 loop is CASSLGIDSYNEQFF. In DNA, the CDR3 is TGCGCCAGCAGCTTGGGGATTGACTCCTACAATGAGCAGTTCTTC. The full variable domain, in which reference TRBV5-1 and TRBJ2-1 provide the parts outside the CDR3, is KAGVTQTPRYLIKTRGQQVTLSCSPISGHRSVSWYQQTPGQGLQFLFEYFSETQRNKGNFPGRFSGRQFSNSRSEMNVSTLELGDSALYLCASSLGIDSYNEQFFGPGTRLTVL.

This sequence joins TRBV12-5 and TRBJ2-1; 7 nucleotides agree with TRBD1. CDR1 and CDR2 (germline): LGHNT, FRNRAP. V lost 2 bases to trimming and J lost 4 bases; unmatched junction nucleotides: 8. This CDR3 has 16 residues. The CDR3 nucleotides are TGTGCTAGTGGTTTGACACTGACGGGACAGTACAATGAGCAGTTCTTC. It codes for CASGLTLTGQYNEQFF.

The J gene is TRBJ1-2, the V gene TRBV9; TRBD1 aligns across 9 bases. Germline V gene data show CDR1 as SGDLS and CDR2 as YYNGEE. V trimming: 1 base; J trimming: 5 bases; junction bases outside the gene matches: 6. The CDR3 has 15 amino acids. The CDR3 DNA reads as TGTGCCAGCAGCGTAAAACCCGGACAGGGGTATGGCTACACCTTC. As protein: CASSVKPGQGYGYTF.